This TCR beta chain emerged from a study of blood T cell repertoires in COVID-19. How the authors handled the data: Nucleated cell counts were estimated from reference gene primer amplification. Measured with immunoSEQ multiplex PCR; TCRdb has only the in-frame clones, and not every one. The V and J calls and clone size are taken from that table; D and trimming were inferred from the DNA. The profile shows 180,000 or so clones, approximately 83% of them singletons. Material: PBMCs or T cells enriched from blood (not recorded which). This clonotype was sampled from a woman aged 55 to 70 who had recovered from COVID-19.

The CDR3 DNA is TGTGCCTGGAGTCCGACAGGTCACAATGAGCAGTTCTTC. Its translation: CAWSPTGHNEQFF. The V call is TRBV30, the J call TRBJ2-1; possible D gene TRBD1, 6 bases. The germline V gene has CDR1 GTSNPN and CDR2 SVGIG (reference sequence). The CDR3 has 13 residues. The V end lost 2 bases, the J end lost 5 bases, and 10 bases lay between the germline ends.